This T cell receptor (beta chain) was sequenced for a study of T cell repertoires in cytomegalovirus infection. Each CDR3 protein is one row after TCRdb ran MiXCR on the reads. This table has some 590,000 distinct CDR3 sequences, 40% appearing once. Unmatched junction bases numbered 6, after V lost 1 base and J lost 5 bases. Germline V gene data show CDR1 as SGHTA and CDR2 as FQGNSA. CDR3 size: 15 residues. This clonotype has more than one count but fewer than ten. What it binds is not known. This clonotype originated in a human donor in good health (CMV status not recorded). Some clones in this sample may be carry-over from other donors' samples. V gene TRBV7-2 combines with J gene TRBJ2-3; 7 bases are a match to TRBD2. The specimen was cultured PBMCs, collected from culture after CMV antigen stimulation. The chain's CDR3 is CASSLGAGAGDTQYF. DNA of the CDR3: TGTGCCAGCAGCTTAGGTGCGGGAGCTGGAGATACGCAGTATTTT.